The present TCR beta chain was sequenced within a study of T-cell reconstitution after alpha-beta-depleted transplantation in children. This clonotype was recorded a few times. Its cognate antigen is unknown. The authors prepared the TCRbeta library with unique molecular identifiers. TCRdb reanalysed the PCR reads using MiXCR and keeps one entry per CDR3 protein. The sample shows approximately 110,000 distinct CDR3 sequences, 10% of them seen only once. Study findings and constraints: Expanded clones from the graft, numbering several hundred, reportedly supplied alpha-beta T cells about two months after transplant. After one year, T-cell counts and TCRbeta diversity mostly came from new T cells.

Losses at the gene ends were 3 bases for V and 5 bases for J; bases not matched to a gene: 22. The CDR3 totals 21 residues. The V gene's germline CDR1 is SGHRS and CDR2 YFSETQ. This chain joins TRBV5-1 and TRBJ2-5, with 13 bases that match TRBD2. Specimen: PBMCs, collected before TCRalphabeta/CD19-depleted stem cell transplant. The sequence was collected from a boy aged 2-9 years with acute lymphoblastic leukemia, due to receive a stem cell transplant. CDR3 in DNA: TGCGCCAGCAGCTCCTTACCCGTTTCGGGACTAGCGGGACAGAACGGGGAGACCCAGTACTTC. It encodes CASSSLPVSGLAGQNGETQYF.